This T cell receptor beta chain was captured by sequencing in a study of blood T cell repertoires in COVID-19. Study-wide background: Acute-phase and convalescent COVID-19 samples originated in the United States, Italy and Spain. Sample material is recorded as cDNA or gDNA derived from T cells, B-cell-depleted T cells, or PBMCs.

This clone was recorded a few times. The CDR3 is 18 residues long. Trimming took 5 bases from V and 0 from J, leaving 19 bases between them. Looked up from germline, CDR1 is MDHEN and CDR2 is SYDVKM. Measured with immunoSEQ multiplex PCR; TCRdb has only the in-frame clones, and not every one. This table holds tens of thousands of clones, approximately 91% found once. Sequences were obtained from peripheral blood. The receptor was derived from a man between 65 and 85 years old with active COVID-19. This chain joins TRBV28 and TRBJ1-4; D may be TRBD1 (5 bases). The CDR3 reads CASSPLLDSHATNEKLFF. In nucleotides, the CDR3 is TGTGCCAGCAGTCCCCTACTCGACAGTCATGCAACTAATGAAAAACTGTTTTTT.